These 29 T cell receptor beta chains share one sample of origin, sequenced in a study of shared clonotypes between healthy human individuals (dated by TCRdb to 2019 to 2021). CD8 naive samples were CD45RO-negative cells positively selected for CCR7, giving a CD45RA+CCR7+ population that excluded TemRA cells. The library was prepared using the immunoSEQ multiplex PCR assay. Sourced from immuneACCESS, this table was stored by TCRdb with only in-frame sequences that have V and J called. A share of the clones is absent; for the studies checked, an unresolved V gene accounts for under half, and the remainder has no known explanation. For this sample there are more than 2 million clones; 93% appear just once. The ten largest clones take up about 1.6% of the sample. Sequenced sample: naive CD8+ T cells from PBMCs. What the cell subset or site label conveys for this sample: CD45RA+CCR7+. These TCRs come from a man aged 18 to 29 in good health. Some clones in this sample may be carry-over from other donors' samples.

CDR3 DNA sequence: TGCGCCAGCAGGGAGTTGAGGGGGTCCTCGGGCGCTGAAGCTTTCTTT. Amino acids: CASRELRGSSGAEAFF. The V call is TRBV5-1, the J call TRBJ1-1; weak D call: TRBD1 (6 bases). V was trimmed by 5 bases and J by 6 bases, leaving 23 bases between them. Germline values: CDR1 SGHRS, CDR2 YFSETQ. This CDR3 has 16 residues.

This clone was counted a single time. This chain links TRBV29-1 with TRBJ1-1; D remains ambiguous. The CDR3 sequence is 11 residues long. CDR1 is SQVTM, CDR2 ANQGSEA, per germline. The V end was cut by 6 bases, the J end by 0 bases, with 5 bases between. Written as DNA, the CDR3 is TGCAGCGTCCTCATGAACACTGAAGCTTTCTTT. This gives the protein CSVLMNTEAFF. The entire variable domain, with the rest obtained from reference TRBV29-1 and TRBJ1-1, is as follows: SAVISQKPSRDICQRGTSLTIQCQVDSQVTMMFWYRQQPGQSLTLIATANQGSEATYESGFVIDKFPISRPNLTFSTLTVSNMSPEDSSIYLCSVLMNTEAFFGQGTRLTVV.

The genes are TRBV5-1 and TRBJ1-1; 9 bases are a match to TRBD1. Germline assignment: CDR1 SGHRS and CDR2 YFSETQ. After removal of 8 bases from V and 6 bases from J, the junction contained 14 bases not matched to a gene. The CDR3 extends over 15 amino acids. The CDR3 coding sequence is TGCGCCAGTCGGGACAGGGATGAGTTGTTGGCTGAAGCTTTCTTT. It encodes CASRDRDELLAEAFF.

V usage is TRBV2 and J usage is TRBJ1-1; 7 positions agree with TRBD1. The CDR3 has 15 amino acids. Germline CDR1 is SNHLY and CDR2 is FYNNEI. J was trimmed by 0 bases and V by 9 bases; bases with no gene match: 10. The CDR3 sequence is CARSGQEYMNTEAFF. The CDR3 DNA follows: TGTGCCAGAAGCGGACAGGAGTACATGAACACTGAAGCTTTCTTT.

The chain joins TRBV7-9 to TRBJ2-1; the D is unclear. This CDR3 region has 15 residues. V lost 1 base and J lost 6, with 13 bases in between. Germline lookup yields CDR1 SEHNR and CDR2 FQNEAQ (reference sequence). The CDR3 loop is CASSLDGGRGNEQFF. CDR3 DNA: TGTGCCAGCAGCTTAGACGGCGGAAGAGGCAATGAGCAGTTCTTC.

The chain links TRBV27 to TRBJ2-1; 7 bases are shared with TRBD1. Germline V lookup: CDR1 MNHEY, CDR2 SMNVEV (reference sequence). The junction had 6 bases not matched to a gene; V was cut back by 7 bases and J by 0 bases. The CDR3 covers 15 residues. CDR3: CASKQGTYSYNEQFF. CDR3 DNA sequence: TGTGCCAGCAAACAGGGGACCTACTCCTACAATGAGCAGTTCTTC.

This sequence joins TRBV21-1 and TRBJ1-5; whether TRBD1, the table's D call, matches the DNA was not checked. TRBV21-1 is a documented pseudogene. This CDR3 has 14 residues. CDR3 residues: CASSKGDREQPQHF. The CDR3 nucleotides are TGTGCCAGCAGCAAAGGGGACAGGGAACAGCCCCAGCATTTT.

DNA of the CDR3: TGTGCCAGCAGCCGGTTTGACAGCCCCTACGAGCAGTACTTC. This sequence encodes CASSRFDSPYEQYF. This chain uses TRBV7-9 with TRBJ2-5, with a possible D match to TRBD1 (5 bases). The end of the DNA aligns better with TRBJ2-7, so the J call may be wrong. Looked up from germline, CDR1 is SEHNR and CDR2 is FQNEAQ (reference sequence). The CDR3 loop spans 14 amino acids.

The gene calls are TRBV4-2 and TRBJ1-5; 7 nucleotides line up with TRBD1. Trimming cost V 3 bases and J 4 bases; bases outside gene matches: 9. Germline values: CDR1 LGHNA, CDR2 YNFKEQ. CDR3 size: 16 residues. The CDR3 loop reads CASSQTGGGENQPQHF. The CDR3 nucleotides read TGTGCCAGCAGCCAGACGGGAGGGGGCGAGAATCAGCCCCAGCATTTT.

The chain uses TRBV11-3 and TRBJ2-1, with 8 bases matching TRBD2. In germline, CDR1 is SGHNT, CDR2 YENEEA. J was trimmed by 4 bases and V by 4 bases; bases with no gene match: 9. This CDR3 is 16 amino acids long. The CDR3 DNA reads as TGTGCCAGCAGCTCGTCAGCGGGAGCGGCATACAATGAGCAGTTCTTC. It is translated as CASSSSAGAAYNEQFF. Looking up the rest from reference TRBV11-3 and TRBJ2-1 gives the full variable domain: EAGVVQSPRYKIIEKKQPVAFWCNPISGHNTLYWYLQNLGQGPELLIRYENEEAVDDSQLPKDRFSAERLKGVDSTLKIQPAELGDSAVYLCASSSSAGAAYNEQFFGPGTRLTVL.

This clone has just one count. The rearrangement uses TRBV10-3 and TRBJ1-1; the D gene is possibly TRBD1 (6 bases). Per germline, CDR1 ENHRY and CDR2 SYGVKD. This CDR3 region has 13 residues. V shed 9 bases and J shed 5 bases, with 16 bases lying between them. The DNA for the CDR3 is TGTGCCATAAACCAGGAGGGGGGGACTGAAGCTTTCTTT. Translated, it gives CAINQEGGTEAFF.

The J gene is TRBJ2-3, the V gene TRBV10-2, with a possible D match to TRBD2 (6 bases). CDR3 size: 15 residues. Trimming removed 0 bases from V and 7 bases from J, with 14 bases in between. CDR1 and CDR2 from the germline V gene are WSHSY and SAAADI. The CDR3, as DNA: TGCGCCAGCAGTGAGTCCGGATTAGCGGCCCATACGCAGTATTTT. The encoded protein is CASSESGLAAHTQYF.

The chain employs TRBV27 and TRBJ2-5, with unresolved D. This CDR3 has 13 amino acids. CDR1 and CDR2 from the germline V gene are MNHEY and SMNVEV (reference sequence). The V end was cut by 5 bases, the J end by 5 bases, with 12 bases between. The CDR3, as DNA: TGTGCCAGCAGTGAACTCCTTGGGGAGACCCAGTACTTC. Translated: CASSELLGETQYF.

The CDR3 reads CASSELWENYGYTF. The DNA of the CDR3 is TGTGCCAGCAGTGAATTGTGGGAAAACTATGGCTACACCTTC. The V gene is TRBV25-1, the J gene TRBJ1-2, with D unclear. This CDR3 spans 14 amino acids. Germline CDR1 MGHDK, CDR2 SYGVNS. Trimming took 1 base from V and 2 from J, leaving 8 bases between them.

The J gene is TRBJ1-5, the V gene TRBV28, with D unresolved. Germline assignment: CDR1 MDHEN and CDR2 SYDVKM. V was clipped by 6 bases and J by 0 bases, with 12 bases between them. This CDR3 region has 15 residues. The chain's CDR3 is CASSQTGDSNQPQHF. The CDR3 nucleotides read TGTGCCAGCAGCCAAACTGGGGATAGCAATCAGCCCCAGCATTTT.

This chain connects TRBV29-1 to TRBJ1-1; D is unresolved. Between the trimmed V and J ends, which lost 0 bases and 5 bases, there was a span of 13 bases. The germline V gene has CDR1 SQVTM and CDR2 ANQGSEA. This CDR3 spans 14 amino acids. CDR3 region: CSVEEAGVGTEAFF. The DNA for the CDR3 is TGCAGCGTTGAAGAAGCTGGGGTAGGAACTGAAGCTTTCTTT.

This chain links TRBV28 with TRBJ2-7; D not certain. This CDR3 is built from 13 residues. From germline, CDR1 is MDHEN and CDR2 SYDVKM. V was clipped by 1 base and J by 3 bases, with 7 bases between them. CDR3 sequence (DNA): TGTGCCAGCAGTTTATTCGGAGACTACGAGCAGTACTTC. Translation gives CASSLFGDYEQYF.

The chain is built from TRBV28 and TRBJ1-5; no firm D call. Germline CDR1 MDHEN, CDR2 SYDVKM. Trimming pared 6 bases from V and 2 bases from J, leaving 17 bases between. This CDR3 region has 16 residues. The CDR3 reads CASSSGFWEGNQPQHF. CDR3 sequence (DNA): TGTGCCAGCAGCTCGGGATTCTGGGAGGGCAATCAGCCCCAGCATTTT.

This sequence joins TRBV27 and TRBJ1-5; 7 bases are shared with TRBD1. Germline V gives CDR1 MNHEY, CDR2 SMNVEV (reference sequence). The CDR3 runs to 17 residues. With V trimmed by 3 bases and J by 2 bases, 10 bases remained unmatched. In nucleotides, the CDR3 is TGTGCCAGCAGTTTCACGAACAGGGGCCGGGGCAATCAGCCCCAGCATTTT. Residues: CASSFTNRGRGNQPQHF.

Only one count was recorded for this clone. The V gene is TRBV5-8, the J gene TRBJ2-7, with TRBD1 identical over 9 bases. This CDR3 contains 14 residues. V lost 4 bases and J lost 11; bases outside the gene matches: 13. Germline V gene lookup returns CDR1 SGHTS and CDR2 YDEGEE. CDR3 DNA sequence: TGTGCCAGCAGCACCGGACAGGGGATGGAGCGGGAGTACTTC. Amino acids: CASSTGQGMEREYF.

The chain employs TRBV4-3 and TRBJ1-1, with TRBD1 matching 9 bases. This CDR3 spans 19 amino acids. In germline, CDR1 is LGHNA, CDR2 YSLEER. The J segment lost 0 bases and the V segment lost 3 bases, leaving 14 bases of the junction unmatched. In nucleotides, the CDR3 is TGCGCCAGCAGCCACGCCACGGGGACAGGGCCGTTCATGAACACTGAAGCTTTCTTT. This gives the protein CASSHATGTGPFMNTEAFF.

The chain employs TRBV19 and TRBJ2-7, with D hard to call. CDR3 length equals 17 residues. Germline V gives CDR1 LNHDA, CDR2 SQIVND (reference sequence). The germline V and J ends were trimmed by 1 base and 2 bases, with 18 bases remaining between them. This CDR3 reads CASSIGVSSYQTYEQYF. In nucleotides, the CDR3 is TGTGCCAGTAGTATAGGGGTCAGCTCATACCAAACCTACGAGCAGTACTTC.

The CDR3 DNA reads as TGTGCCACCCAGGGGGCGGAGGGCTACACCTTC. It is translated as CATQGAEGYTF. The chain employs TRBV10-3 and TRBJ1-2, with 8 nucleotides matching TRBD1. V trimming: 10 bases; J trimming: 8 bases; junction bases outside the gene matches: 6. The CDR3 length is 11 residues. The germline gives CDR1 ENHRY, CDR2 SYGVKD.

This chain links TRBV4-1 with TRBJ2-1; D gene ambiguous. Germline CDR1 is MGHRA and CDR2 is YSYEKL. V was clipped by 5 bases and J by 5 bases, with 7 bases between them. The CDR3 runs to 12 residues. DNA of the CDR3: TGCGCCAGCAGCGTAACAGACAATGAGCAGTTCTTC. The encoded protein is CASSVTDNEQFF.

This clone showed up just a few times. The CDR3 DNA reads as TGTGCCAGCAGCCCTGTGACCATAGGGTGGATGAACACTGAAGCTTTCTTT. Translating gives CASSPVTIGWMNTEAFF. This rearrangement joins TRBV4-2 to TRBJ1-1, with D uncertain. This CDR3 has 17 amino acids. CDR1 is LGHNA and CDR2 is YNFKEQ in the germline V gene. Trimming pared 4 bases from V and 0 bases from J, leaving 18 bases between.

The gene calls are TRBV4-1 and TRBJ1-3; the D is unclear. The CDR3 is 14 residues long. Germline V gene sequence: CDR1 MGHRA, CDR2 YSYEKL. The V end lost 1 base, the J end lost 4 bases, and 8 bases lay between the germline ends. CDR3 sequence reads: CASSQVLAGNTIYF. The CDR3 DNA reads as TGCGCCAGCAGCCAAGTTCTGGCCGGAAACACCATATATTTT.

The rearrangement uses TRBV5-4 and TRBJ2-7; 9 nucleotides align to TRBD1. V was pared by 6 bases and J by 6 bases, with 13 bases of the junction left unmatched. The germline V gene encodes CDR1 SGHNT and CDR2 YYREEE (reference sequence). The CDR3 loop spans 15 amino acids. DNA for the CDR3: TGTGCCAGCACCAATTTCCGGGACAGGGCGAGCGAGCAGTACTTC. It codes for CASTNFRDRASEQYF.

The DNA for the CDR3 is TGTGCCAGCAGCATACTTCTCCGGGACAGAGTCACAGATACGCAGTATTTT. This sequence encodes CASSILLRDRVTDTQYF. The rearrangement links TRBV5-6 to TRBJ2-3; 7 bases match TRBD1. J was trimmed by 2 bases and V by 4 bases; bases with no gene match: 13. Per germline, CDR1 SGHDT and CDR2 YYEEEE. The CDR3 length is 17 residues.

The genes are TRBV19 and TRBJ2-1, with D perhaps TRBD1 (5 bases). Germline CDR1 and CDR2: LNHDA and SQIVND (reference sequence). V shed 5 bases and J shed 8 bases, with 16 bases lying between them. The CDR3 covers 14 residues. This CDR3 is CASSRAPGFHEQFF. CDR3 nucleotides: TGTGCCAGTAGTCGAGCCCCAGGGTTCCATGAGCAGTTCTTC.